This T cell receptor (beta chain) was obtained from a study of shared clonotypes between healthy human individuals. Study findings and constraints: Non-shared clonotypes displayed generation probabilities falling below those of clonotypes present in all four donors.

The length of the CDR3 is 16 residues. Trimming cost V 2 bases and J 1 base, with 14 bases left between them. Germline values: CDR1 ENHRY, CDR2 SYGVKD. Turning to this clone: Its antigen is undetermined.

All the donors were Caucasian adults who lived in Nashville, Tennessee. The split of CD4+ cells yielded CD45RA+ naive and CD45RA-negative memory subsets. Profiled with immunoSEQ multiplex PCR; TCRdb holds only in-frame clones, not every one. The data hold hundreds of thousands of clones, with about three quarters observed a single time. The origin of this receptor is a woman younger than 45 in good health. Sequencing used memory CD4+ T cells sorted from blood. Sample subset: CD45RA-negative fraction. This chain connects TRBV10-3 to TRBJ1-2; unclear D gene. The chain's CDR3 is CAISEDGRLFNYGYTF. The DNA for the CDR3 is TGTGCCATCAGTGAGGATGGCAGACTTTTTAACTATGGCTACACCTTC.